These 19 T cell receptor beta chains were sequenced from one sample in a study of T cell clonality in common variable immunodeficiency. Repertoires were generated with immunoSEQ multiplex PCR, while TCRdb's copy carries only in-frame clones and drops some. The sample is made up of 50,000 to 60,000 clones, none counted only once. Sequencing input: peripheral blood mononuclear cells. The receptors come from a person aged 18 to 75 in good health.

Many counts were recorded for this clone. CDR3 region: CASSLSVNQPQHF. The CDR3 bases that were read are TGTGCCAGCAGCTTAAGCGTCAATCAGCCC. The chain recombines TRBV7-2 with TRBJ1-5; D call uncertain. The CDR3 end is not reached by the read, which stops 3 residues before it; the germline J gene fills it in. This CDR3 comprises 13 residues. CDR1 and CDR2 (germline): SGHTA, FQGNSA. Trimming removed 2 bases at V and 3 bases at J, with 5 bases between.

This clone was counted at least ten times. The read comes to an end 3 residues before the CDR3 does, leaving the germline J gene to fill in the end. The chain joins TRBV6-1 to TRBJ2-7; D gene ambiguous. V lost 4 bases and J 4 bases, leaving 8 bases between the germline ends. The germline gives CDR1 MNHNS, CDR2 SASEGT. The CDR3 totals 12 residues. The CDR3 spells CASSAMIYEQYF. The CDR3 DNA, read in part, is TGTGCCAGCAGTGCTATGATTTACGAG.

This clone occurred many times. The DNA ends 3 residues before the CDR3 does, and the rest of the CDR3 is filled in from the germline J gene. V usage is TRBV2 and J usage is TRBJ2-1, with D hard to call. Trimming pared 3 bases from V and 7 bases from J, leaving 10 bases between. The germline V gene has CDR1 SNHLY and CDR2 FYNNEI. The CDR3 runs to 13 residues. CDR3 in amino acids: CASSDRFWNEQFF. The CDR3 bases that were read are TGTGCCAGCAGTGACAGGTTCTGGAATGAG.

This clone was seen many times. Read sequence stops 3 residues before the CDR3 end, and the germline J gene provides the missing end. This chain joins TRBV20-1 and TRBJ2-7; TRBD2 is a possible D gene (5 bases). Germline-derived CDR1 and CDR2 are DFQATT and SNEGSKA (reference sequence). Trimming stripped 3 bases from V and 3 bases from J, with 18 bases between. The CDR3 totals 15 residues. The CDR3 spells CSASLFLGGLYEQYF. The CDR3 bases that were read are TGCAGTGCTAGTCTGTTTCTGGGCGGACTCTACGAG.

Regarding this clone: Coverage ceases 3 residues before the CDR3 finishes, and the germline J gene fills in the end. The gene calls are TRBV19 and TRBJ1-2; D is unresolved. CDR3 size: 13 residues. Germline CDR1 LNHDA, CDR2 SQIVND (reference sequence). The CDR3 is CASVAGSADTYTF. Partial CDR3 DNA: TGTGCCAGTGTGGCGGGGTCAGCAGATACC.

This clone was picked up many times. The missing CDR3 end, 3 residues past where the read stops, is filled in from the germline J gene. The V gene is TRBV7-2, the J gene TRBJ2-2; 7 positions agree with TRBD2. The germline V gene has CDR1 SGHTA and CDR2 FQGNSA. The CDR3 runs to 15 residues. The ends lost 1 base at V and 3 bases at J; junction bases unmatched: 2. The CDR3 sequence is CASSLVAGDTGELFF. The DNA read from the CDR3 is TGTGCCAGCAGCTTAGTAGCGGGTGACACCGGGGAG. Combining the CDR3 with reference TRBV7-2 and TRBJ2-2 gives the whole variable domain GAGVSQSPSNKVTEKGKDVELRCDPISGHTALYWYRQSLGQGLEFLIYFQGNSAPDKSGLPSDRFSAERTGGSVSTLTIQRTQQEDSAVYLCASSLVAGDTGELFFGEGSRLTVL.

This clone has at least ten counts. From the germline J gene comes the end of the CDR3, since the read stops 3 residues before it. The rearrangement joins TRBV6-4 to TRBJ1-3; D is undetermined. The CDR3 extends over 11 amino acids. V lost 4 bases, J lost 7 bases, and 5 bases lay in between. CDR1 is MRHNA, CDR2 SNTAGT, per germline. CDR3 DNA (partial): TGTGCCAGCAGTGGAAGGAACACC. Its protein is CASSGRNT. The full-length CDR3 reads as CASSGRNTIYF.

This clone was recorded many times. The read gets to within 3 residues of the CDR3 end, and the germline J gene fills in the rest. The chain has TRBV7-2 and TRBJ1-2; perhaps TRBD1 as D (6 bases). Trimming left V 1 base short and J 5 bases short, with 8 bases between. The CDR3 length is 13 residues. Germline-derived CDR1 and CDR2 are SGHTA and FQGNSA. The part of the CDR3 DNA that was read is TGTGCCAGCAGCTTAGGGACAGAGTATGGC. Translated: CASSLGTEYG. Given in full, the CDR3 is CASSLGTEYGYTF.

This clone was observed at least ten times. From the germline J gene comes the end of the CDR3, since the read stops 3 residues before it. The chain employs TRBV7-9 and TRBJ1-2; D remains unclear. Germline-derived CDR1 and CDR2 are SEHNR and FQNEAQ (reference sequence). The CDR3 extends over 12 amino acids. CDR3 amino acids: CASSLDQAFYTF. Partial CDR3 DNA: TGTGCCAGCAGCTTAGATCAAGCCTTC.

This clone was counted ten times or more. The read is 3 residues too short to cover the CDR3 end, so that end is filled in from the germline J gene. The chain joins TRBV5-1 to TRBJ2-7, with D unresolved. Trimming stripped 4 bases from V and 2 bases from J, with 10 bases between. CDR3 size: 13 residues. Germline V gene data show CDR1 as SGHRS and CDR2 as YFSETQ. This chain's CDR3 is CASSKGPTYEQYF. The CDR3 bases that were read are TGCGCCAGCAGCAAAGGGCCTACCTACGAG.

This clone was counted ten times or more. Coverage ceases 3 residues before the CDR3 finishes, and the germline J gene fills in the end. The chain uses TRBV2 and TRBJ1-2; D is perhaps TRBD1 (6 bases). This CDR3 is built from 14 residues. Trimming left V 6 bases short and J 0 bases short, with 11 bases between. The germline CDR1 and CDR2 sequences are SNHLY and FYNNEI. CDR3 DNA, as far as it was read: TGTGCCAGCAGCAAAGGGGGATCTAACTATGGC. This encodes CASSKGGSNYG. The whole CDR3 sequence reads CASSKGGSNYGYTF.

This clone has a count of ten or more. The CDR3 goes on 3 residues after the read ends, and that part is filled in from the germline J gene. The J gene is TRBJ2-5, the V gene TRBV7-9; no clear D. V lost 5 bases and J lost 5, with 18 bases in between. The CDR3 covers 15 residues. Germline CDR1 and CDR2: SEHNR and FQNEAQ (reference sequence). The DNA read from the CDR3 is TGTGCCAGCAGCGACGCGAGGTCAGTCGGGGAGACC. Amino acids: CASSDARSVGET. The CDR3 as a whole reads CASSDARSVGETQYF.

This clone was counted many times. The read comes to an end 3 residues before the CDR3 does, leaving the germline J gene to fill in the end. The rearrangement links TRBV7-2 to TRBJ2-3; 10 nucleotides line up with TRBD1. Germline V gene lookup returns CDR1 SGHTA and CDR2 FQGNSA. The ends lost 3 bases at V and 4 bases at J; junction bases unmatched: 4. This CDR3 spans 15 amino acids. CDR3: CASSLGQGLADTQYF. The CDR3 DNA, read in part, is TGTGCCAGCAGCTTGGGACAGGGGCTCGCAGATACG.

Many counts were recorded for this clone. Read sequence stops 3 residues before the CDR3 end, and the germline J gene provides the missing end. V gene TRBV6-4 combines with J gene TRBJ2-3, with 9 bases identical to TRBD2. The trim removed 5 bases at V and 3 bases at J, leaving 0 bases unmatched. Germline V gene lookup returns CDR1 MRHNA and CDR2 SNTAGT. The CDR3 is 13 amino acids. The part of the CDR3 DNA that was read is TGTGCCAGCAGTACTAGCGGGACAGATACG. This sequence encodes CASSTSGTDT. The CDR3, in full, reads CASSTSGTDTQYF.

To note about this clone: The CDR3 extends 3 residues past the end of the read, so its final part is completed from the germline J gene. The chain joins TRBV19 to TRBJ2-2, with unresolved D. CDR3 length equals 14 residues. The germline V gene encodes CDR1 LNHDA and CDR2 SQIVND (reference sequence). CDR3 sequence reads: CASSITPPGSPLFF. Partial CDR3 DNA: TGTGCCAGTAGTATTACCCCGCCCGGTTCACCG.

This clone has just a few counts. The read terminates 3 residues ahead of where the CDR3 ends, so the germline J gene completes it. The genes are TRBV11-3 and TRBJ2-1; 9 bases line up with TRBD1. Germline V gene sequence: CDR1 SGHNT, CDR2 YENEEA. This CDR3 contains 13 residues. V trimming: 6 bases; J trimming: 7 bases; junction bases outside the gene matches: 4. The CDR3 bases that were read are TGTGCCAGCAGTCGGGACAGGGAGAATGAG. This translates into CASSRDRENE. The complete CDR3 protein is CASSRDRENEQFF.

This clone appeared many times. The missing CDR3 end, 3 residues past where the read stops, is filled in from the germline J gene. V gene TRBV11-2 combines with J gene TRBJ2-3; the D is unclear. Trimming removed 6 bases at V and 4 bases at J, with 5 bases between. The V gene's germline CDR1 is SGHAT and CDR2 FQNNGV. The CDR3 has 11 amino acids. CDR3 residues: CASSLADTQYF. Partial CDR3 DNA: TGTGCCAGCAGTCTCGCAGATACG.

There are many counts of this clone. The CDR3 end falls 3 residues outside the read, so it is completed with the germline J gene. The chain combines TRBV30 with TRBJ1-1; 7 positions match TRBD1. This CDR3 is 14 amino acids long. Germline CDR1 and CDR2: GTSNPN and SVGIG (reference sequence). The junction had 3 bases not matched to a gene; V was cut back by 2 bases and J by 0 bases. CDR3 protein: CAWSPGTVNTEAFF. The sequenced part of the CDR3 DNA is TGTGCCTGGAGTCCCGGGACAGTGAACACTGAA.

This clone occurred many times. CDR3 in amino acids: CASSPKQGGYTF. The sequenced part of the CDR3 DNA is TGTGCCAGCAGCCCGAAACAGGGAGGC. This chain links TRBV7-2 with TRBJ1-2; tentatively, D is TRBD1 (6 bases). The DNA ends 3 residues before the CDR3 does, and the rest of the CDR3 is filled in from the germline J gene. Germline values: CDR1 SGHTA, CDR2 FQGNSA. CDR3 size: 12 residues. The entire variable domain, with the rest obtained from reference TRBV7-2 and TRBJ1-2, is as follows: GAGVSQSPSNKVTEKGKDVELRCDPISGHTALYWYRQSLGQGLEFLIYFQGNSAPDKSGLPSDRFSAERTGGSVSTLTIQRTQQEDSAVYLCASSPKQGGYTFGSGTRLTVV.